This TCR beta chain stems from a study of cytomegalovirus exposure and HLA in healthy donors. Healthy donors of bone marrow made up the group. This CDR3 region has 17 residues. V lost 4 bases, J lost 0 bases, and 16 bases lay in between. Looked up from germline, CDR1 is LGHNA and CDR2 is YSLEER. The primer mix had 60 Vbeta and 13 Jbeta primers. Method: immunoSEQ multiplex PCR; TCRdb's copy keeps in-frame clones and lacks some. This sample has more than 100,000 clones; around nine tenths occur once, and the top ten carry less than 5.5%. The sequence derives from a woman aged 25 to 39 in good health and CMV-seronegative. Sequencing used PBMCs. The chain links TRBV4-3 to TRBJ2-1; no clear D. The CDR3 nucleotides are TGCGCCAGCAGCCGCACTCGCCCGTTAAGCTCCTACAATGAGCAGTTCTTC. Its protein is CASSRTRPLSSYNEQFF.